This TCR beta chain was identified in a study of blood T cell repertoires in COVID-19. Sequencing used immunoSEQ multiplex PCR; TCRdb keeps in-frame clones, though not all of them. The sample carries approximately 210,000 clones, 87% recorded once. V dropped 10 bases and J dropped 0 bases, with 16 bases sitting between them. This CDR3 region has 15 residues. Germline V lookup: CDR1 WSHSY, CDR2 SAAADI. Sequenced sample: PBMCs or T cells enriched from blood (not recorded which). The chain is built from TRBV10-2 and TRBJ2-1; a weak D match, TRBD2 (6 bases). This receptor was identified in a young man in a cohort exposed to, infected with or recovered from COVID-19 (not recorded which). CDR3 amino acids: CATVSGELSYNEQFF. CDR3 DNA: TGCGCCACCGTTTCGGGAGAGCTCTCCTACAATGAGCAGTTCTTC.